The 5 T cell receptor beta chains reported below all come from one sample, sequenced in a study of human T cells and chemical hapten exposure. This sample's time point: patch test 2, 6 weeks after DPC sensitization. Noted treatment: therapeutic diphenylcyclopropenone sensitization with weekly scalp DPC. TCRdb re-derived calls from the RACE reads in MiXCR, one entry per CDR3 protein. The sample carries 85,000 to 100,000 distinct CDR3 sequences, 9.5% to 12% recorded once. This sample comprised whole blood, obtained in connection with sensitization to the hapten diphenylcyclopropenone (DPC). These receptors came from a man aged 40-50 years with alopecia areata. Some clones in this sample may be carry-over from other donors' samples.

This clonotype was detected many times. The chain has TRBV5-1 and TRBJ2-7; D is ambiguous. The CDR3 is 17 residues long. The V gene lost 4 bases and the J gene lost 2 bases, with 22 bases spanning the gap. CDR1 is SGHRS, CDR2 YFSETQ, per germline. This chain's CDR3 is CASSLSPRPRGPYEQYF. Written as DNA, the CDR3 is TGCGCCAGCAGCCTGAGCCCGAGGCCAAGAGGACCCTACGAGCAGTACTTC.

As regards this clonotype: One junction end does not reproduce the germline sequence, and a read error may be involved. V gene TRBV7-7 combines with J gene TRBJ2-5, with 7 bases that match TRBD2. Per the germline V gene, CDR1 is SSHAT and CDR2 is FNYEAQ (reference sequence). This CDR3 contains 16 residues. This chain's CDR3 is CASSRRLTSAQETQYF. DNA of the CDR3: TGTGCTAGCAGCCGAAGACTTACTAGCGCCCAAGAGACCCAGTACTTC.

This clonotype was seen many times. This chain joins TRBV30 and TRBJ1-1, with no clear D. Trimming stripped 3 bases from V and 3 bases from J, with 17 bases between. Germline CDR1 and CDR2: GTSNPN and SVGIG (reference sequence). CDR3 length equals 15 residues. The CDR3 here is CAWSRPSQFYTEAFF. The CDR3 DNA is TGTGCCTGGAGCCGGCCCTCCCAGTTTTACACTGAAGCTTTCTTT.

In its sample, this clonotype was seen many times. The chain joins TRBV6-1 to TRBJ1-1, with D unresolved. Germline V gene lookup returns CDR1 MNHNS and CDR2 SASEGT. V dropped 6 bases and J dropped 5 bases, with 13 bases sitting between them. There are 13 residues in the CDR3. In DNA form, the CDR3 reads TGTGCCAGCAGGGAGTCGCTAAGGACTGAAGCTTTCTTT. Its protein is CASRESLRTEAFF.

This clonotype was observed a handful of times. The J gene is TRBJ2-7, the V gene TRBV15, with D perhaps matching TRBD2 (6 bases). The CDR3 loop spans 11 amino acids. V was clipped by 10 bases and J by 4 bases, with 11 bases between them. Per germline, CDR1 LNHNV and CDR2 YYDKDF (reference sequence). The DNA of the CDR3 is TGTGCCAACCAAGGGACTTACGAGCAGTACGTC. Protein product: CANQGTYEQYV.